These T cell receptor beta chains were read from a single sample in a study of T cells in Graves' hyperthyroidism and ophthalmopathy. In TCRdb, the multiplex PCR reads were re-called with MiXCR into one record per CDR3 protein. The sample has a few hundred thousand distinct CDR3 sequences, 13% seen once. The sequencing input was blood. The receptors stem from a woman under 30 with Graves' hyperthyroidism. Each CDR3 is given with its conserved first and last residue. The order of the fields is clone size, V gene, J gene, D gene, CDR3 protein, CDR3 DNA. A D gene is named only where the DNA matches it firmly. Size tells how often a clone was seen (once, few, many) or the class of an expanded clone, and some rows leave it out.

abundance: many; v_gene: TRBV29-1; j_gene: TRBJ2-3; d_gene: .; CDR3aa: CSGASGDLLLDTQYF; CDR3nt: TGCAGCGGAGCCTCAGGGGATCTTTTGCTGGATACGCAGTATTTT
abundance: few; v_gene: TRBV27; j_gene: TRBJ1-2; d_gene: TRBD1; CDR3aa: CASSLSQGMGLYGYTF; CDR3nt: TGTGCCAGCAGTCTATCACAGGGGATGGGACTATATGGCTACACCTTC
abundance: many; v_gene: TRBV5-6; j_gene: TRBJ2-2; d_gene: .; CDR3aa: CASSLAPIGRTGELFF; CDR3nt: TGTGCCAGCAGCTTGGCCCCGATCGGTCGGACCGGGGAGCTGTTTTTT
abundance: many; v_gene: TRBV28; j_gene: TRBJ1-1; d_gene: .; CDR3aa: CASNGEGPPNTEAFF; CDR3nt: TGTGCCAGCAACGGCGAGGGGCCCCCGAACACTGAAGCTTTCTTT
abundance: many; v_gene: TRBV7-2; j_gene: TRBJ2-2; d_gene: TRBD2; CDR3aa: CASSLLRSGSKAGELFF; CDR3nt: TGTGCCAGCAGCTTATTGCGGAGCGGGAGCAAGGCCGGGGAGCTGTTTTTT
abundance: .; v_gene: TRBV27; j_gene: TRBJ1-4; d_gene: .; CDR3aa: CASNLKRPGGRPATNEKVFF; CDR3nt: TGTGCCAGCAATTTGAAACGCCCCGGGGGGCGCCCCGCAACTAATGAAAAAGTGTTTTTT
abundance: .; v_gene: TRBV30; j_gene: TRBJ1-5; d_gene: TRBD1; CDR3aa: CACQKDRDQPQHF; CDR3nt: TGTGCCTGCCAGAAGGACAGGGATCAGCCCCAGCATTTT
abundance: .; v_gene: TRBV9; j_gene: TRBJ1-1; d_gene: TRBD1; CDR3aa: CASSGNRGVTEAFF; CDR3nt: TGTGCCAGCAGCGGCAACAGGGGGGTCACTGAAGCTTTCTTT
abundance: .; v_gene: TRBV5-1; j_gene: TRBJ1-1; d_gene: .; CDR3aa: CASSLAGIPEAFF; CDR3nt: TGCGCCAGCAGCCTGGCAGGGATTCCTGAAGCTTTCTTT
abundance: .; v_gene: TRBV9; j_gene: TRBJ2-1; d_gene: .; CDR3aa: CASSPTPTGDGEQFF; CDR3nt: TGTGCCAGCAGCCCAACCCCGACAGGAGACGGTGAGCAGTTCTTC
abundance: many; v_gene: TRBV2; j_gene: TRBJ1-4; d_gene: .; CDR3aa: CASSPERLANEKLFF; CDR3nt: TGTGCCAGCAGCCCTGAAAGGCTTGCTAATGAAAAACTGTTTTTT
abundance: many; v_gene: TRBV28; j_gene: TRBJ2-7; d_gene: TRBD1; CDR3aa: CASSTPGTGFYEQYF; CDR3nt: TGTGCCAGCAGTACACCCGGGACAGGGTTCTACGAGCAGTACTTC
abundance: many; v_gene: TRBV7-9; j_gene: TRBJ2-2; d_gene: .; CDR3aa: CASSLVAGNTGELFF; CDR3nt: TGTGCCAGCAGCTTAGTTGCGGGAAACACCGGGGAGCTGTTTTTT
abundance: few; v_gene: TRBV6-2/TRBV6-3; j_gene: TRBJ2-7; d_gene: .; CDR3aa: CASSFGASSEQYF; CDR3nt: TGTGCCAGCAGTTTTGGGGCTAGCAGCGAGCAGTACTTC
abundance: .; v_gene: TRBV6-2/TRBV6-3; j_gene: TRBJ1-3; d_gene: .; CDR3aa: CASSYTLRGSYGNTIYF; CDR3nt: TGTGCCAGCAGTTACACTCTCCGGGGGTCCTATGGAAACACCATATATTTT
abundance: .; v_gene: TRBV19; j_gene: TRBJ2-7; d_gene: .; CDR3aa: CASSIKASSGEQYF; CDR3nt: TGTGCCAGTAGTATCAAAGCCTCCTCGGGGGAGCAGTACTTC
abundance: few; v_gene: TRBV9; j_gene: TRBJ2-2; d_gene: .; CDR3aa: CASSPRTQAGELFF; CDR3nt: TGTGCCAGCAGCCCTAGGACTCAGGCCGGGGAGCTGTTTTTT
abundance: few; v_gene: TRBV9; j_gene: TRBJ2-2; d_gene: .; CDR3aa: CASSPGLVGGLGELFF; CDR3nt: TGTGCCAGCAGCCCCGGACTAGTGGGGGGGCTCGGGGAGCTGTTTTTT
abundance: many; v_gene: TRBV5-6; j_gene: TRBJ2-5; d_gene: .; CDR3aa: CASSSLSRKETQYF; CDR3nt: TGTGCCAGCAGCTCCTTGTCCCGAAAAGAGACCCAGTACTTC
abundance: many; v_gene: TRBV7-2; j_gene: TRBJ1-2; d_gene: .; CDR3aa: CASSRPGEGYTF; CDR3nt: TGTGCCAGCAGTCGTCCCGGGGAAGGCTACACCTTC
abundance: many; v_gene: TRBV29-1; j_gene: TRBJ1-2; d_gene: .; CDR3aa: CSVEEFELGYGYTF; CDR3nt: TGCAGCGTTGAAGAGTTCGAGCTTGGCTATGGCTACACCTTC
abundance: once; v_gene: TRBV4-2; j_gene: TRBJ2-5; d_gene: TRBD2; CDR3aa: CASSQDGGSSYTGRETQYF; CDR3nt: TGTGCCAGCAGCCAAGATGGCGGGAGCTCATACACGGGGAGGGAGACCCAGTACTTC
abundance: few; v_gene: TRBV19; j_gene: TRBJ2-1; d_gene: TRBD2; CDR3aa: CASSIPTSGRFGEQFF; CDR3nt: TGTGCCAGTAGTATCCCGACTAGCGGGAGATTCGGTGAGCAGTTCTTC
abundance: .; v_gene: TRBV24-1; j_gene: TRBJ2-5; d_gene: TRBD1; CDR3aa: CATSDLRGPDQETQYF; CDR3nt: TGTGCCACCAGTGATTTGAGGGGGCCTGACCAAGAGACCCAGTACTTC
abundance: many; v_gene: TRBV6-5; j_gene: TRBJ1-2; d_gene: .; CDR3aa: CASSYDSYNGYTF; CDR3nt: TGTGCCAGCAGTTACGACAGTTATAATGGCTACACCTTC
abundance: many; v_gene: TRBV28; j_gene: TRBJ1-1; d_gene: .; CDR3aa: CASSSLTEAFF; CDR3nt: TGTGCCAGCAGTTCTCTCACTGAAGCTTTCTTT